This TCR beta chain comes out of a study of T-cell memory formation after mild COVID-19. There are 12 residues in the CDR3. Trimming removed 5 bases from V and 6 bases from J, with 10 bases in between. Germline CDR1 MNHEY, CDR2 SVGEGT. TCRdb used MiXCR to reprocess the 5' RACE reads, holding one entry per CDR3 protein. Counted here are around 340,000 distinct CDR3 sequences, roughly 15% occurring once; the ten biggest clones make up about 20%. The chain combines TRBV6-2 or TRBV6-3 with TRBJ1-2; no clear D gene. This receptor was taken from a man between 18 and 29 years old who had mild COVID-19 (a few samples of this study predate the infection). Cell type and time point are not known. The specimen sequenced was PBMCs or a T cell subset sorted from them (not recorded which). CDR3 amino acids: CASSRHTDGYTF. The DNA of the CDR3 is TGTGCCAGCAGTAGACACACCGATGGCTACACCTTC.